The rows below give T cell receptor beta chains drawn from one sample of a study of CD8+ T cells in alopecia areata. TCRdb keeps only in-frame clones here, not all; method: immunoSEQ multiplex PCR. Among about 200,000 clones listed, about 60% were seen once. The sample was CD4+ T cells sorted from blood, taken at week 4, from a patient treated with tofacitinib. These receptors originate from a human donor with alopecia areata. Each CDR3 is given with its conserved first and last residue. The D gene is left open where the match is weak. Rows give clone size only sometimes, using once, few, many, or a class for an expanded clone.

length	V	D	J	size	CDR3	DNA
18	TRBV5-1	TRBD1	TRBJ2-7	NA	CASRSGTGARGILDEQYF	TGCGCCAGCAGGTCCGGGACAGGGGCCCGGGGGATATTGGACGAGCAGTACTTC
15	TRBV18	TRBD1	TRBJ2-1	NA	CASSLQQGSYNEQFF	TGTGCCAGCTCACTACAACAGGGGTCCTACAATGAGCAGTTCTTC
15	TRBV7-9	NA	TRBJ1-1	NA	CASSLTGNLNTEAFF	TGTGCCAGCAGCTTAACAGGGAATTTGAACACTGAAGCTTTCTTT
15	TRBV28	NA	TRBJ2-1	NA	CASSTPGPKGGEQFF	TGTGCCAGCAGTACTCCTGGCCCTAAGGGGGGTGAGCAGTTCTTC
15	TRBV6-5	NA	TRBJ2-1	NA	CASSYGGGTYNEQFF	TGTGCCAGCAGTTACGGCGGTGGCACCTACAATGAGCAGTTCTTC
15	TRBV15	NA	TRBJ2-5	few	CATSRDRGEQETQYF	TGTGCCACCAGCAGAGATAGGGGGGAGCAAGAGACCCAGTACTTC
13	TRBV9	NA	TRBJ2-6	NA	CASSLPGANVLTF	TGTGCCAGCAGCCTCCCTGGGGCCAACGTCCTGACTTTC
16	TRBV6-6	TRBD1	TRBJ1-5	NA	CASSAQGYSGNQPQHF	TGTGCCAGCAGTGCACAGGGGTATTCAGGCAATCAGCCCCAGCATTTT
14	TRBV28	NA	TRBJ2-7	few	CASSVAGGAYEQYF	TGTGCCAGCAGTGTCGCAGGGGGGGCCTACGAGCAGTACTTC
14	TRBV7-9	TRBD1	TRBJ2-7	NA	CASSPGTGRDEQYF	TGTGCCAGCAGTCCCGGGACAGGTCGGGACGAGCAGTACTTC
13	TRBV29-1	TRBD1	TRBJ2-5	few	CSVSLTGLETQYF	TGCAGCGTCAGTTTGACAGGGTTGGAGACCCAGTACTTC
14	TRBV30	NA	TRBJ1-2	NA	CAWSAHRIYYGYTF	TGTGCCTGGAGTGCTCATCGGATTTACTATGGCTACACCTTC
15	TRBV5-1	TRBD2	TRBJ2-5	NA	CASSTSSGGQETQYF	TGCGCCAGCAGCACCTCTAGCGGGGGCCAAGAGACCCAGTACTTC
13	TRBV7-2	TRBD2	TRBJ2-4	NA	CASSFRQAGIQYF	TGTGCCAGCAGCTTCCGCCAAGCGGGGATTCAGTACTTC
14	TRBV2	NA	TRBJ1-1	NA	CASSVGSGDTEAFF	TGTGCCAGCAGTGTAGGATCAGGGGACACTGAAGCTTTCTTT
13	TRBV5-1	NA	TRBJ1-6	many	CASRGSYNSPLHF	TGCGCCAGCAGGGGGTCCTATAATTCACCCCTCCACTTT
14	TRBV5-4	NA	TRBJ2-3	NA	CASSLGERTDTQYF	TGTGCCAGCAGCTTAGGAGAACGCACAGATACGCAGTATTTT